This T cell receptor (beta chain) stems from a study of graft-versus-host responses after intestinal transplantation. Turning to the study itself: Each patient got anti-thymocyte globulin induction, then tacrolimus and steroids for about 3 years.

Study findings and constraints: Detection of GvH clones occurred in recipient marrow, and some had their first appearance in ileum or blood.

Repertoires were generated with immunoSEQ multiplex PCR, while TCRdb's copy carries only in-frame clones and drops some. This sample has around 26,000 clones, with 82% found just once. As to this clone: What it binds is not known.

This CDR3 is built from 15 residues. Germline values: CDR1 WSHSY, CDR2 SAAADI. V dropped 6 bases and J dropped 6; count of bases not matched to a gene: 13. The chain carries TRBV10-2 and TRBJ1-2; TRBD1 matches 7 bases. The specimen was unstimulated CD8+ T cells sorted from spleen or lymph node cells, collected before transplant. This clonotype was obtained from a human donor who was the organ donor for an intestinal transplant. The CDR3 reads CASRGSLDRQDGYTF. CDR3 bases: TGCGCCAGCAGGGGGTCCCTGGACAGGCAGGATGGCTACACCTTC.